This T cell receptor (beta chain) was observed in a study of control samples from healthy donors and cancer patients. Germline CDR1 MGHDK, CDR2 SYGVNS. Trimming removed 4 bases from V and 5 bases from J, with 20 bases in between. The CDR3 is 16 amino acids. Some clones are missing from TCRdb's copy, which holds only in-frame ones; the method was immunoSEQ multiplex PCR. Of about 89,000 clones in the sample, roughly 84% were seen once. The sequence was obtained from a woman between 40 and 50 years old in good health. The sequenced sample was blood. V and J are TRBV25-1 and TRBJ2-5; D possibly uses TRBD1 or TRBD2 (5 bases each). CDR3 sequence: CASSAHGEGLGETQYF. As DNA, the CDR3 is TGTGCCAGCAGTGCCCACGGCGAGGGGTTAGGGGAGACCCAGTACTTC. Full variable domain (rest looked up from reference TRBV25-1 and TRBJ2-5): EADIYQTPRYLVIGTGKKITLECSQTMGHDKMYWYQQDPGMELHLIHYSYGVNSTEKGDLSSESTVSRIRTEHFPLTLESARPSHTSQYLCASSAHGEGLGETQYFGPGTRLLVL.